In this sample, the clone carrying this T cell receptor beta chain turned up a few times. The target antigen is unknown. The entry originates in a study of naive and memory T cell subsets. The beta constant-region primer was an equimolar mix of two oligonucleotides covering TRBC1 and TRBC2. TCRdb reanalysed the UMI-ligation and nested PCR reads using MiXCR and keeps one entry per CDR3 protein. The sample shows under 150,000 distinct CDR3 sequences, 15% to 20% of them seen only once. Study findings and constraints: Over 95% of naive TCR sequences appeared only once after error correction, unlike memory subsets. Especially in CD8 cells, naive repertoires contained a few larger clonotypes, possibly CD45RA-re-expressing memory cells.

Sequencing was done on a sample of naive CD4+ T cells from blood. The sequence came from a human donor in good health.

The CDR3 DNA reads as TGCGCCAGCAGCCAAGTTCCGGCGAACACTGAAGCTTTCTTT. Translated: CASSQVPANTEAFF. The gene calls are TRBV4-1 and TRBJ1-1; no definite D call. V lost 1 base to trimming and J lost 1 base, with 7 bases between them. Germline V gives CDR1 MGHRA, CDR2 YSYEKL. This CDR3 is 14 amino acids long.